This record covers a single T cell receptor (beta chain). Antigen: not known. Some clones are missing from TCRdb's copy, which holds only in-frame ones; the method was immunoSEQ multiplex PCR. The sample consists of under 1 million clones, about 97% of them appearing once. Terminally differentiated effector memory CD45RA+ cells were left out of the naive CD8 fraction, which was CD45RO-negative and positively selected for CCR7. The data are from a study of shared clonotypes between healthy human individuals. Whole-study findings and limits: Non-shared clonotypes showed lower generation probabilities than clonotypes common to all four donors.

J gave up 2 bases and V 2 bases, and 7 bases lay outside the gene matches. Germline CDR1 is SGHTA and CDR2 is FQGTGA. The CDR3 is made up of 17 amino acids. The source of this sequence is a man aged 25 to 40 in good health. Source material: naive CD8+ T cells sorted from blood. The chain is built from TRBV7-3 and TRBJ2-1, with 9 bases that match TRBD2. In nucleotides, the CDR3 is TGTGCCAGCAGCTTACGGCCAGCGGGAGGACCCTACAATGAGCAGTTCTTC. The encoded protein is CASSLRPAGGPYNEQFF.